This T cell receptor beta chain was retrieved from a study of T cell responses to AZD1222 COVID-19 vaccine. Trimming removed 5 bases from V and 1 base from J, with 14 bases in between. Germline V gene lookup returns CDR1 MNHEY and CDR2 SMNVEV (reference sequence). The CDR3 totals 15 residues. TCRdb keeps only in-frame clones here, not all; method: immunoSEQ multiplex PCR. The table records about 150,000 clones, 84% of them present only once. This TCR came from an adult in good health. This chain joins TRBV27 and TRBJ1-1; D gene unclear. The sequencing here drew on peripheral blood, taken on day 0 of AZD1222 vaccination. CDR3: CASSLLRGENTEAFF. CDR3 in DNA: TGTGCCAGCAGTCTACTTCGGGGTGAGAACACTGAAGCTTTCTTT.